This T cell receptor beta chain derives from a study of blood T cells in healthy people across ages. Study-wide results and caveats: TCR beta diversity, measured per million T cells, fell in a roughly linear way with age.

This clonotype was counted at least ten times. Its antigen is still unknown. Losses at the gene ends were 5 bases for V and 14 bases for J; bases not matched to a gene: 5. Germline CDR1 is SQVTM and CDR2 is ANQGSEA. The length of the CDR3 is 11 residues. Staff drew ten milliliters of peripheral blood from each donor. Total RNA was extracted at no less than 6 micrograms per sample. For the second PCR, which ran for about 7 to 11 cycles, a sample-barcoded 5' primer and a J-beta primer mix were used. Each CDR3 protein gets one entry after TCRdb re-called the 5' RACE reads with MiXCR. The sample gives 1,800,000 or so distinct CDR3 sequences, more than 35% of which show up once; about 21% is in the top ten.

This clonotype was obtained from a human donor in good health. The rearrangement uses TRBV29-1 and TRBJ2-1, with 11 bases lining up with TRBD1. Sequenced: blood. The CDR3 nucleotides are TGCAGCGTTCGCTGGACAGGGGGCGAGTTCTTC. This gives the protein CSVRWTGGEFF.